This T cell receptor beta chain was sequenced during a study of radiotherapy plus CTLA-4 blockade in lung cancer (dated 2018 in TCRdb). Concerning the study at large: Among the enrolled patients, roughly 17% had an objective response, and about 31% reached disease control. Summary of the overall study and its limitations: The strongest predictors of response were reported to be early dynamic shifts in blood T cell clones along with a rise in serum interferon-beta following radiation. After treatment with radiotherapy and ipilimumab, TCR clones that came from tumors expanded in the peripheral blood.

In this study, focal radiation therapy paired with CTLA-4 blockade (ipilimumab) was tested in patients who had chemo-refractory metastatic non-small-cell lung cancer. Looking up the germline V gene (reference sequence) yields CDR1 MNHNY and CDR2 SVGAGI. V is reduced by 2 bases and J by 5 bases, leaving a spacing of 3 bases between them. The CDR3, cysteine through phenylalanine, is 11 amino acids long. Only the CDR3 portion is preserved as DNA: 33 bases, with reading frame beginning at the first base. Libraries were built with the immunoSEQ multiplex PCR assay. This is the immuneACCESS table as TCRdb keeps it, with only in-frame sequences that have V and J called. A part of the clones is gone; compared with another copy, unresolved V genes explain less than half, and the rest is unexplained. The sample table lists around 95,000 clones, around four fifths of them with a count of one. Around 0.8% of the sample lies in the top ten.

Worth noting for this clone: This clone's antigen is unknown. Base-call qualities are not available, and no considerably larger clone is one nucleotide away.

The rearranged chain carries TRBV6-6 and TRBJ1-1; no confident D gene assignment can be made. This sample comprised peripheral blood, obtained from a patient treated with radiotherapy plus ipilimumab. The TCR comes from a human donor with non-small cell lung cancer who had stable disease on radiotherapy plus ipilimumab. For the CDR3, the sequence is CASSYGTEAFF. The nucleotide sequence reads TGTGCCAGCAGTTACGGGACTGAAGCTTTCTTT.